A selection of T cell receptor beta chains follows, all from one sample in a study of OX40 agonist ivuxolimab in advanced cancers. The method was immunoSEQ multiplex PCR; TCRdb's version includes in-frame clones alone and lacks a portion of them. The data contain around 53,000 clones, approximately 84% of them singletons. This specimen consisted of CD4+ or CD8+ T cells sorted from blood, obtained in a trial of the OX40 agonist ivuxolimab. These receptors were taken from an adult with an advanced solid tumor such as melanoma, head and neck, liver or kidney cancer. Each CDR3 is given with its conserved first and last residue. Fields, in order: D gene, clone size, J gene, V gene, CDR3 DNA, CDR3 protein. D genes are given only for firm matches. Clone size is not always given. Where it is, it says once, few, many or a class for expanded clones.

TRBD2 | once | TRBJ2-7 | TRBV27 | TGTGCCAGCGCTAGGCAGCCGGGAGGTAACGAGCAGTACTTC | CASARQPGGNEQYF
- | - | TRBJ1-6 | TRBV27 | TGTGCCAGCAGTTTATCGGGGGGGCGCCGCTCACCCCTCCACTTT | CASSLSGGRRSPLHF
- | - | TRBJ1-6 | TRBV28 | TGTGCCAGCAGACCCCAGACATTATCAGGCCCACCCCTCCACTTT | CASRPQTLSGPPLHF
TRBD1 | - | TRBJ1-4 | TRBV5-6 | TGTGCCAGCAGCAACAGGGGCCTAAGTGAAAAACTGTTTTTT | CASSNRGLSEKLFF
TRBD2 | - | TRBJ2-7 | TRBV11-2 | TGTGCCAGCAGCTTAGGAGCCGGGACTAGGAGATACGAGCAGTACTTC | CASSLGAGTRRYEQYF
TRBD1 | - | TRBJ2-7 | TRBV6-5 | TGTGCCAGCAGTTACTCGACACAGGGGATCTCCGAGCAGTACTTC | CASSYSTQGISEQYF
TRBD1 | - | TRBJ1-5 | TRBV19 | TGTGCCAGTAGTATAGCCCCCATACAGGGGTATAGCAATCAGCCCCAGCATTTT | CASSIAPIQGYSNQPQHF
- | - | TRBJ2-7 | TRBV7-9 | TGTGCCAGCAGCCCAAGCTTGAATGGCCGGCGCGAGCAGTACTTC | CASSPSLNGRREQYF
- | few | TRBJ1-2 | TRBV11-1 | TGTGCCAGCAGCCCCCGTTGGGGGCCCTATGGCTACACCTTC | CASSPRWGPYGYTF
TRBD2 | - | TRBJ2-1 | TRBV10-3 | TGTGCCATCTCCTTAGCGGGAGGGACCTACAATGAGCAGTTCTTC | CAISLAGGTYNEQFF
TRBD1 | - | TRBJ2-5 | TRBV5-1 | TGCGCCAGTAGCTTGGGGCCGGGACAGGGAAGTCAAGAGACCCAGTACTTC | CASSLGPGQGSQETQYF
- | - | TRBJ2-2 | TRBV29-1 | TGCAGCGTTGAAGGACAGGCCAGCACCGGGGAGCTGTTTTTT | CSVEGQASTGELFF
- | - | TRBJ2-4 | TRBV7-9 | TGTGCCAGCAGCCCCTCTTTTGTCAGCGGAAAAAACATTCAGTACTTC | CASSPSFVSGKNIQYF
- | - | TRBJ1-1 | TRBV6-1 | TGTGCCAGCAGTGAAGTTTTAGGGGGGGTCGGCAACACTGAAGCTTTCTTT | CASSEVLGGVGNTEAFF
TRBD1 | - | TRBJ2-5 | TRBV2 | TGTGCCAGCAGCCGCGACAGGGCGATACAAGAGACCCAGTACTTC | CASSRDRAIQETQYF
- | - | TRBJ1-2 | TRBV4-1 | TGCGCCAGCAGCCTCTTGGGCGGCAGGGAGGATGGCTACACCTTC | CASSLLGGREDGYTF
- | - | TRBJ2-7 | TRBV6-5 | TGTGCCAGCAGTTCCGACAGGTACGAGCAGTACTTC | CASSSDRYEQYF
TRBD2 | once | TRBJ2-4 | TRBV18 | TGTGCCAGCTCACCGAGGGAGGGACCGAAAAACATTCAGTACTTC | CASSPREGPKNIQYF
TRBD1 | few | TRBJ2-4 | TRBV7-8 | TGTGCCAGCAGCCTCCGGGCCGGGACAGGGGTAAACATTCAGTACTTC | CASSLRAGTGVNIQYF
TRBD1 | - | TRBJ1-1 | TRBV19 | TGTGCCAGTAAGACACAGGGGCGGACTGAAGCTTTCTTT | CASKTQGRTEAFF
- | - | TRBJ1-5 | TRBV27 | TGTGCCAGCAGCTCCAACCTTGACCGGCAGCCCCAGCATTTT | CASSSNLDRQPQHF
TRBD2 | - | TRBJ2-7 | TRBV10-2 | TGCGCCAGCAGTGAGGCTTGGCAGGGAGGGTCCTACGAGCAGTACTTC | CASSEAWQGGSYEQYF
- | - | TRBJ2-5 | TRBV7-2 | TGTGCCAGCAGCTTTGGCCAGGGTGGGGAGACCCAGTACTTC | CASSFGQGGETQYF
- | - | TRBJ1-1 | TRBV5-4 | TGTGCCAGCAGCCCTGGAGGAGTGGAGAACACTGAAGCTTTCTTT | CASSPGGVENTEAFF
- | - | TRBJ1-3 | TRBV28 | TGTGCCAGCAGCTCCTCCGGCGCGGCATCTGGAAACACCATATATTTT | CASSSSGAASGNTIYF
TRBD1 | - | TRBJ1-1 | TRBV30 | TGTGCCTGGGGGGACAGGGGGACTGAAGCTTTCTTT | CAWGDRGTEAFF
- | - | TRBJ1-4 | TRBV7-8 | TGTGCCAGCAGCTTCCGTCGCTTAACTAATGAAAAACTGTTTTTT | CASSFRRLTNEKLFF